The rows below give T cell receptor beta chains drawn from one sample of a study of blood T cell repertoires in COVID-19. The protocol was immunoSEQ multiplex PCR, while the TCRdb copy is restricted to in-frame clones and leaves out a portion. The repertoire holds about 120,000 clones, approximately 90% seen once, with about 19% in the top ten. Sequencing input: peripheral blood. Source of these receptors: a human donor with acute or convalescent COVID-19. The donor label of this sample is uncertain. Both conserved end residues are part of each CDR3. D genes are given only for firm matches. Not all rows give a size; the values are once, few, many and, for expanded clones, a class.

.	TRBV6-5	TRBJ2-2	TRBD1	TGTGCCAGCAGTTACTCGGGACAGGGGAACACCGGGGAGCTGTTTTTT	CASSYSGQGNTGELFF
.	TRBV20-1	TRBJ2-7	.	TGCAGTGCTCGAGTATCGGACAGGCAGTACTTC	CSARVSDRQYF
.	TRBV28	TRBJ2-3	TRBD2	TGTGCCAGCAGTACCCTCCATCGCCGCGGGAGTGATACGCAGTATTTT	CASSTLHRRGSDTQYF
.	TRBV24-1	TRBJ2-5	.	TGTGCCACCAGTGATCCTTCCGAGACCCAGTACTTC	CATSDPSETQYF
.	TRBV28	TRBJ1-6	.	TGTGCCAGCAAGAGGGATTCACCCCTCCACTTT	CASKRDSPLHF
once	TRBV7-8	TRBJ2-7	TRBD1	TGTGCCAGCAGCATATCCGGGGGACAGGTTCGTGGGACTCTCCACTTC	CASSISGGQVRGTLHF
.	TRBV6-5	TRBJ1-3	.	TGTGCCAGCAGTAACCCGCAGGGAATTGGAAACACCATATATTTT	CASSNPQGIGNTIYF
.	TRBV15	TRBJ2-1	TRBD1	TGTGCCACCAGCAGCGGACAGGGCTATGAGCAGTTCTTC	CATSSGQGYEQFF
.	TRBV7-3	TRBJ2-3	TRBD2	TGTGCCAGCAGCCAAAGACTAGCGGGGGGGCAAGATACGCAGTATTTT	CASSQRLAGGQDTQYF
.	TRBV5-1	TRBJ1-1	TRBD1	TGCGCCAGCCGTGCAGGACAGGGGTTAACTGAAGCTTTCTTT	CASRAGQGLTEAFF
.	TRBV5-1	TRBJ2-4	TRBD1	TGCGCCAGCAGCCCCGACAGGGGGTCGGCCAAAAACATTCAGTACTTC	CASSPDRGSAKNIQYF
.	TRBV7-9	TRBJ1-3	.	TGTGCCAGCAGCTTAGGAGGGACACCCTCTGGAAACACCATATATTTT	CASSLGGTPSGNTIYF
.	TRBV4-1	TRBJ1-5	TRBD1	TGCGCCAGCAGCCCGCAACAGGGGGCAGGGCAGCCCCAGCATTTT	CASSPQQGAGQPQHF
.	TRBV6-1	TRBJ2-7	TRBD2	TGTGCCAGCAGTGACCTAGCGGGGACCGGCGAGCAGTACTTC	CASSDLAGTGEQYF
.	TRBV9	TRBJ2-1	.	TGTGCCAGCAGCGTAACGGGGTTTGGCAATGAGCAGTTCTTC	CASSVTGFGNEQFF
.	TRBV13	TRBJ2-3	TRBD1	TGTGCCAGCAGCTCGCCGGGACAGGGTTTGGATACGCAGTATTTT	CASSSPGQGLDTQYF
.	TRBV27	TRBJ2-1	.	TGTGCCAGCAGTCCCCTTTCCCCGGGTGAGCAGTTCTTC	CASSPLSPGEQFF
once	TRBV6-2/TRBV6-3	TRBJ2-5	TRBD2	TGTGCCAGCAGTTACTTGACTAGCGGGGGGCCGAAAGAGACCCAGTACTTC	CASSYLTSGGPKETQYF
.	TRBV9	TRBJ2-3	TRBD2	TGTGCCAGCAGCGTAGGGACTAGCGGGGCGTTCACAGATACGCAGTATTTT	CASSVGTSGAFTDTQYF
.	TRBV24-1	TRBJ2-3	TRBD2	TGTGCCACCAGTGCGGCTAGCGGGAGTGGAGGGGGCACAGATACGCAGTATTTT	CATSAASGSGGGTDTQYF
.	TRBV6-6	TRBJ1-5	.	TGTGCCAGCAGTTACATAGCCCAGCATTTT	CASSYIAQHF
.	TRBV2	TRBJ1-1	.	TGTGCCAGCCTGAGCAGGGGCGAAGCTTTCTTT	CASLSRGEAFF
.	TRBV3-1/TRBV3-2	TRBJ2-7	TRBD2	TGTGCCAGCAGCCAAGGGAGGACTAGCGGGAGCCTCAGCTTC	CASSQGRTSGSLSF
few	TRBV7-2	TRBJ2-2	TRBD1	TGTGCCAGCAGGCCTTGGGACAGGGGGCCCGGGGAGCTGTTTTTT	CASRPWDRGPGELFF